These T cell receptor beta chains were read from a single sample in a study of cytomegalovirus exposure and HLA in healthy donors. Profiling relied on immunoSEQ multiplex PCR, and the TCRdb table lists in-frame clones only, not all of them. The repertoire holds 100,000 to 150,000 clones, with approximately 69% as singletons. The specimen was PBMCs. The receptors derive from a man in his forties in good health and CMV-seropositive. Each CDR3 is given with its conserved first and last residue. A D gene is named only where the DNA matches it firmly. Clone size is given for some rows only: seen once, a few or many times, or a class if the clone is expanded.

len	d_gene	v_gene	abundance	j_gene	CDR3nt	CDR3aa
13	-	TRBV6-1	-	TRBJ1-2	TGTGCCAGCAGCTGGACAGATAACTATGGCTACACCTTC	CASSWTDNYGYTF
15	TRBD1	TRBV5-1	-	TRBJ1-5	TGCGCCAGCAGCTTGGACACAGGGGGCGGACAGCCCCAGCATTTT	CASSLDTGGGQPQHF
16	TRBD1	TRBV6-5	-	TRBJ1-3	TGTGCCAGCAGTTACTCGAGGGGGCCCTCTGGAAACACCATATATTTT	CASSYSRGPSGNTIYF
13	TRBD1	TRBV5-1	-	TRBJ1-2	TGCGCCAGCAGCGCGTCGGACAGGGTTAGCTACACCTTC	CASSASDRVSYTF
13	-	TRBV6-1	few	TRBJ1-5	TGTGCCAGCCGCACGGGGGGCACTCAGCCCCAGCATTTT	CASRTGGTQPQHF
15	-	TRBV5-1	-	TRBJ2-3	TGCGCCAGCAGCTTGGAGGGGGGGGGTACAGATACGCAGTATTTT	CASSLEGGGTDTQYF
14	TRBD1	TRBV18	-	TRBJ1-6	TGTGCCAGCTCAACCGGGACAGGGGATTCACCCCTCCACTTT	CASSTGTGDSPLHF
16	-	TRBV5-1	-	TRBJ2-5	TGCGCCAGCAGCTTGGCCCGGGGGATGGGGGAAGAGACCCAGTACTTC	CASSLARGMGEETQYF
16	-	TRBV5-4	-	TRBJ2-2	TGTGCCAGCAGCCTAGGTTTCGGCGGGACTGCCGGGGAGCTGTTTTTT	CASSLGFGGTAGELFF
17	-	TRBV10-2	few	TRBJ1-5	TGCGCCAGCAGTGAGTCGATAGGGGGGGTCGGAAGTCAGCCCCAGCATTTT	CASSESIGGVGSQPQHF
13	-	TRBV30	-	TRBJ1-5	TGTGCCTGGAGTGTAACAAGCAATCAGCCCCAGCATTTT	CAWSVTSNQPQHF
17	TRBD2	TRBV7-8	-	TRBJ2-1	TGTGCCAGCAGCTTATATCCCCTAGCGGGAGGGCCCAATGAGCAGTTCTTC	CASSLYPLAGGPNEQFF
14	TRBD2	TRBV5-6	few	TRBJ2-1	TGTGCCAGCAGCTTGTCTAGCGGGTACAATGAGCAGTTCTTC	CASSLSSGYNEQFF
16	-	TRBV11-3	-	TRBJ2-1	TGTGCCAGCAGCTTAGGAGGGTTAAGCTCCTACAATGAGCAGTTCTTC	CASSLGGLSSYNEQFF
13	-	TRBV7-3	-	TRBJ1-1	TGTGCCAGCAGCTTAACGGCAGCCAGGTCGGCTTTCTTT	CASSLTAARSAFF
9	-	TRBV20-1	-	TRBJ2-7	TGCGAGGGGGAATACGAGCAGTACTTC	CEGEYEQYF
13	-	TRBV18	-	TRBJ2-4	TGTGCCAGCTCACCATCACAGGGCGACATTCAGTACTTC	CASSPSQGDIQYF
14	-	TRBV18	-	TRBJ2-7	TGTGCCAGCTCACTCCGGTCCCCCACCTACGAGCAGTACTTC	CASSLRSPTYEQYF
14	-	TRBV11-2	few	TRBJ1-1	TGTGCCAGCAGCTTAGTAGGACTCGGCGCTGAAGCTTTCTTT	CASSLVGLGAEAFF
15	-	TRBV19	-	TRBJ1-5	TGTGCCAGTAGTATAAAAGGGACAAGAAGTCAGCCCCAGCATTTT	CASSIKGTRSQPQHF
18	TRBD1	TRBV28	-	TRBJ2-7	TGTGCCAGCAGTTCTGTCTTTCGGGCGACAGGGGTAACCTACGAGCAGTACTTC	CASSSVFRATGVTYEQYF
14	-	TRBV18	-	TRBJ1-2	TGTGCCAGCTCACCGGGGGACTCCGAGTATGGCTACACCTTC	CASSPGDSEYGYTF
17	TRBD2	TRBV30	few	TRBJ2-1	TGTGCCTGGAGCGACCTCTGGAAGCGGGGGGCATACAATGAGCAGTTCTTC	CAWSDLWKRGAYNEQFF
14	-	TRBV18	-	TRBJ2-1	TGTGCCAGCTCACCACTGGCAGGTACCCATGAGCAGTTCTTC	CASSPLAGTHEQFF
16	TRBD2	TRBV7-9	once	TRBJ2-1	TGTGCCAGCAGCCGCGGACTAGCGGGAGATTTAGCGGAGCAGTTCTTC	CASSRGLAGDLAEQFF
14	-	TRBV6-5	-	TRBJ1-2	TGTGCCAGCAGCCCGCTAGACAGGAGCTATGGCTACACCTTC	CASSPLDRSYGYTF
13	-	TRBV28	-	TRBJ1-5	TGTGCCAGCAGTTTCGGGACACCCCAGCCCCAGCATTTT	CASSFGTPQPQHF
15	-	TRBV27	-	TRBJ1-2	TGTGCCAGCAGTTTATTCAAGGAGGGGAGAGATGGCTACACCTTC	CASSLFKEGRDGYTF
15	TRBD1	TRBV29-1	-	TRBJ1-1	TGCAGCGCCCGAGGGACAGGGGGGTTGAACACTGAAGCTTTCTTT	CSARGTGGLNTEAFF
14	TRBD1	TRBV19	-	TRBJ2-7	TGTGCCAGTAGAATAGCCGGGACAGGGGGAAAACAGTACTTC	CASRIAGTGGKQYF
12	TRBD2	TRBV28	once	TRBJ2-7	TGTGCCAGCAGCTTCGGGAGGGATAAGCAGTACTTC	CASSFGRDKQYF
16	TRBD1	TRBV4-2	-	TRBJ1-4	TGTGCCAGCAGCCAAGATAAGGGACAGCAAGATGAAAAACTGTTTTTT	CASSQDKGQQDEKLFF
14	-	TRBV19	few	TRBJ1-5	TGTGCCAGTCGGACAGTCTATAGCAATCAGCCCCAGCATTTT	CASRTVYSNQPQHF
17	TRBD1	TRBV28	-	TRBJ1-5	TGTGCCGCCTTGACAGGGGGCGCGTGGAAGGGCAATCAGCCCCAGCATTTT	CAALTGGAWKGNQPQHF
14	TRBD2	TRBV6-5	-	TRBJ2-1	TGTGCCACCAGGACTAGCGGCTCCTACAATGAGCAGTTCTTC	CATRTSGSYNEQFF
14	-	TRBV2	-	TRBJ2-7	TGTGCCAGCAGTGATTGGTCAGAATCCTACGAGCAGTACTTC	CASSDWSESYEQYF
14	TRBD1	TRBV27	-	TRBJ2-1	TGTGCCAGCAGTTTGGACAGGGCCTACAATGAGCAGTTCTTC	CASSLDRAYNEQFF
16	-	TRBV5-6	-	TRBJ1-1	TGTGCCAGCAGCTTCGTCAGGGTCAATATGAACACTGAAGCTTTCTTT	CASSFVRVNMNTEAFF
12	-	TRBV28	-	TRBJ1-5	TGTGCCAGCCAAGATGAGGTTCAGCCCCAGCATTTT	CASQDEVQPQHF
12	-	TRBV5-1	-	TRBJ2-1	TGCGCCAGCAGCTTTAGCTCGATCGAGCAGTTCTTC	CASSFSSIEQFF
14	-	TRBV7-9	-	TRBJ2-2	TGTGCCAGCAGTTTGCGGGGCACGGGCGGGGAGCTGTTTTTT	CASSLRGTGGELFF
14	-	TRBV6-5	few	TRBJ1-5	TGTGCCAGCAGTCAGGGATCGCGCAATCAGCCCCAGCATTTT	CASSQGSRNQPQHF
17	TRBD2	TRBV5-1	-	TRBJ2-1	TGCGCCAGCAGCGAAATACCGGGACTAGCGGGAGAGGCTGAGCAGTTCTTC	CASSEIPGLAGEAEQFF
11	-	TRBV6-5	-	TRBJ2-5	TGTGCCAGCAGCATCGGAAGCGCCCAGTACTTC	CASSIGSAQYF
16	-	TRBV9	few	TRBJ1-1	TGTGCCAGCAGCGTAGCTATGGGGACACTGAACACTGAAGCTTTCTTT	CASSVAMGTLNTEAFF
16	TRBD1	TRBV5-5	few	TRBJ1-5	TGTGCCAGCAGCTCCGACAGGGGGCTTTCAGGGCAGCCCCAGCATTTT	CASSSDRGLSGQPQHF
14	-	TRBV7-8	-	TRBJ1-5	TGTGCCAGCAGCTTAGGCAGGGGCTATCAGCCCCAGCATTTT	CASSLGRGYQPQHF
14	TRBD1	TRBV5-1	-	TRBJ1-4	TGCGCCAGCAGCCCGACAGGGAGAGGGGAAAAACTGTTTTTT	CASSPTGRGEKLFF
15	TRBD1	TRBV19	-	TRBJ1-5	TGTGCCAGTAGTGACTTCACAGGGGGCAATCAGCCCCAGCATTTT	CASSDFTGGNQPQHF
15	TRBD1	TRBV27	-	TRBJ1-2	TGTGCCAGCAGTCCGACCCGACAGGGTACCTATGGCTACACCTTC	CASSPTRQGTYGYTF
11	-	TRBV10-3	-	TRBJ1-1	TGTGCCATCAGTGCTAGCACTGAAGCTTTCTTT	CAISASTEAFF
15	TRBD1	TRBV5-4	-	TRBJ2-3	TGTGCCAGCAGCTCCCGGGACAGGATCGCGGATACGCAGTATTTT	CASSSRDRIADTQYF
12	-	TRBV28	few	TRBJ1-2	TGTGCCTACGGGGGGGGAGACTATGGCTACACCTTC	CAYGGGDYGYTF
18	-	TRBV1	-	TRBJ1-5	TGCACCAGCAGCCGAATAAGGGAGGGCAGGGGGCAGGGACAGCCCCAGCATTTT	CTSSRIREGRGQGQPQHF
14	-	TRBV10-1	-	TRBJ2-7	TGCGCCAGCACCCCCGGGACTGGGACCTACGAGCAGTACTTC	CASTPGTGTYEQYF